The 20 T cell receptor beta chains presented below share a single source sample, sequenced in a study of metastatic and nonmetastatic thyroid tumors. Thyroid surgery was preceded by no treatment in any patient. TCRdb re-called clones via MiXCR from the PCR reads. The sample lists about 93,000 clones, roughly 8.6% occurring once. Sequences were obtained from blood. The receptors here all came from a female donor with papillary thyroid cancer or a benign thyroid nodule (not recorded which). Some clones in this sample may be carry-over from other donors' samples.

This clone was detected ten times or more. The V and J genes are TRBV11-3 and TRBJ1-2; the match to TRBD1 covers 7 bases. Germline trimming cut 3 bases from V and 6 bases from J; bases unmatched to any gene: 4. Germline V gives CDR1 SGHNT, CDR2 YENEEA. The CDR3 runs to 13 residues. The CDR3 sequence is CASSFEGGNGYTF. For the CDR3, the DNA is TGTGCCAGCAGCTTTGAAGGGGGCAATGGCTACACCTTC. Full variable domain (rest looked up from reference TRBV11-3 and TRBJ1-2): EAGVVQSPRYKIIEKKQPVAFWCNPISGHNTLYWYLQNLGQGPELLIRYENEEAVDDSQLPKDRFSAERLKGVDSTLKIQPAELGDSAVYLCASSFEGGNGYTFGSGTRLTVV.

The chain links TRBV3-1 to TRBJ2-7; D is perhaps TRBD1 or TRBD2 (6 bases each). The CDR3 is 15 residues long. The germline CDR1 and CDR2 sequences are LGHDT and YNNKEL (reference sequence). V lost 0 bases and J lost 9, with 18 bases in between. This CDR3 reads CASSQDPQGTAGQYF. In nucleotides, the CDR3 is TGTGCCAGCAGCCAAGATCCGCAGGGGACTGCGGGGCAGTACTTC.

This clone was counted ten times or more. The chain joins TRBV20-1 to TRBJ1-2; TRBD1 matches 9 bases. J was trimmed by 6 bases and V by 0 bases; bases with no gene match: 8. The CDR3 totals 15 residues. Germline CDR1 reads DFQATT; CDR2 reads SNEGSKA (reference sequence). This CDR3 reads CSARDRGQGSDGYTF. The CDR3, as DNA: TGCAGTGCTAGAGATAGGGGACAGGGCTCTGATGGCTACACCTTC.

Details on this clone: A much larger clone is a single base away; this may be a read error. The CDR3 nucleotides are TGTGCCAGCAGCCGAGCGGGGCCTAGCACCGGGGAGCCGTTTTTT. This translates into CASSRAGPSTGEPFF. This sequence joins TRBV7-9 and TRBJ2-2, with 7 bases identical to TRBD2. Per the germline V gene, CDR1 is SEHNR and CDR2 is FQNEAQ (reference sequence). The CDR3 length is 15 residues.

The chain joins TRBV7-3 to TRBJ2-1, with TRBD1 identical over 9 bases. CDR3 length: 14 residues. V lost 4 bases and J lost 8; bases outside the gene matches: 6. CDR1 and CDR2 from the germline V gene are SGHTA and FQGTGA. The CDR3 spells CASSSSRTGDEQFF. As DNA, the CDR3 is TGTGCCAGCAGCTCCTCTCGGACAGGGGATGAGCAGTTCTTC.

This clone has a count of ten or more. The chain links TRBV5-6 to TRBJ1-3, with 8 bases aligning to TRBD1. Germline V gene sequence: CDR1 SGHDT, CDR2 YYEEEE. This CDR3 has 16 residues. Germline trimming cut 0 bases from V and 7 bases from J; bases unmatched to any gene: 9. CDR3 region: CASSLAGTGRGNTIYF. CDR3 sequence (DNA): TGTGCCAGCAGCTTGGCGGGGACAGGTCGCGGGAACACCATATATTTT.

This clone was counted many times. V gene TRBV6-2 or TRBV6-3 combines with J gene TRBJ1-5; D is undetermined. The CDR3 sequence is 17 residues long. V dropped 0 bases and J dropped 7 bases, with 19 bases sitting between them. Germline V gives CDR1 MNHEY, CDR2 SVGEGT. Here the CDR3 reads CASSYSLGRDWIQPQHF. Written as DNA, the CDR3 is TGTGCCAGCAGTTACTCTTTGGGTAGAGACTGGATACAGCCCCAGCATTTT.

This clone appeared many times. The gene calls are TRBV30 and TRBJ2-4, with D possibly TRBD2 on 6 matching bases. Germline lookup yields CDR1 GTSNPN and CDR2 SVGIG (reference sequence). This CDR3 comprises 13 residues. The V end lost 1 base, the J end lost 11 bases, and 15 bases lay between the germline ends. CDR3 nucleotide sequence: TGTGCCTGGAGTGGACTAGGGTGGGGATTTCAGTACTTC. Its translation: CAWSGLGWGFQYF.

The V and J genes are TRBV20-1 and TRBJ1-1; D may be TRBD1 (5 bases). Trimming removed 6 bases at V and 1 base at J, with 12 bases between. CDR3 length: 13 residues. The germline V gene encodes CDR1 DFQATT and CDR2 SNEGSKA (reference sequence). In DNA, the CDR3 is TGCAGTGCCTCGCGGGGCCCGAACACTGAAGCTTTCTTT. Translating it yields CSASRGPNTEAFF.

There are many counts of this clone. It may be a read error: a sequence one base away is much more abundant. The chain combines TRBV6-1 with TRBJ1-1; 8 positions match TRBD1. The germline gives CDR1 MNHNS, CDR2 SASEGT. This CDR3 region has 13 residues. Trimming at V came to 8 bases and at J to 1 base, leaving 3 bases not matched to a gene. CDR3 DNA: TGTGCCAGCGGGACAGGCTGGAACACTGAAGCTTTCTTT. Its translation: CASGTGWNTEAFF.

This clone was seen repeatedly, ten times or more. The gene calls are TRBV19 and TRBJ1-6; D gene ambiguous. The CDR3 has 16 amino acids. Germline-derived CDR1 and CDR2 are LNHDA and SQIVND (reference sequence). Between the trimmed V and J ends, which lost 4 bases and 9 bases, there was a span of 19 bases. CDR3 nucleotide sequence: TGTGCCAGTAGTAACCACCCCGACGCAATAGGTTCACCCCTCCACTTT. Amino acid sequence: CASSNHPDAIGSPLHF.

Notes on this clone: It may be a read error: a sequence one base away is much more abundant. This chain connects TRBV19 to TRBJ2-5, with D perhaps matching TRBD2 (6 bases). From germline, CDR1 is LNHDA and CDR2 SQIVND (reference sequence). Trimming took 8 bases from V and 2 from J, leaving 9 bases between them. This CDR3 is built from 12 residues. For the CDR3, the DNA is TGTGCCAGTGTGACTAGACAAGAGACCCAGTACTTC. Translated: CASVTRQETQYF. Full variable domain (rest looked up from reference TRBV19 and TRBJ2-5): DGGITQSPKYLFRKEGQNVTLSCEQNLNHDAMYWYRQDPGQGLRLIYYSQIVNDFQKGDIAEGYSVSREKKESFPLTVTSAQKNPTAFYLCASVTRQETQYFGPGTRLLVL.

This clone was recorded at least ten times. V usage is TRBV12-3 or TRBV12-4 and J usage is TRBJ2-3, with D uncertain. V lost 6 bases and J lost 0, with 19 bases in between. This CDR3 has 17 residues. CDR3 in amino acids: CASRDQFDGTSTDTQYF. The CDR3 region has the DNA TGTGCCAGCAGGGATCAATTTGACGGTACTAGCACAGATACGCAGTATTTT.

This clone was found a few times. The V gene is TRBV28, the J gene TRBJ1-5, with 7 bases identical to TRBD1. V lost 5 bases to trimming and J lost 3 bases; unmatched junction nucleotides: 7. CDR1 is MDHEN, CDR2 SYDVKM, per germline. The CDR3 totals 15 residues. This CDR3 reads CASSQYRGINQPQHF. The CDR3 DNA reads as TGTGCCAGCAGTCAGTACAGGGGAATCAATCAGCCCCAGCATTTT.

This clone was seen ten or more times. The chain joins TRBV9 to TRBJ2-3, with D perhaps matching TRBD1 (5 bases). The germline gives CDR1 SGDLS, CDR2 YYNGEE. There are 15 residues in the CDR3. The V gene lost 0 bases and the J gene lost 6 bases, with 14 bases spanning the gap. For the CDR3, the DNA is TGTGCCAGCAGCGTAGCCTCAGGGCTTAAGGATACGCAGTATTTT. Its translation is CASSVASGLKDTQYF.

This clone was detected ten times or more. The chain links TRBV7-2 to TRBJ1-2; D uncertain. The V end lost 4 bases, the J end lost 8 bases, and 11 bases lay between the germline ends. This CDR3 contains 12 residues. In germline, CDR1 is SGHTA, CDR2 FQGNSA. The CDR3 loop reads CASSSGNRGYTF. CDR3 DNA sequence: TGTGCCAGCAGCTCCGGGAATCGGGGCTACACCTTC. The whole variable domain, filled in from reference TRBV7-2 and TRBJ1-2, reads GAGVSQSPSNKVTEKGKDVELRCDPISGHTALYWYRQSLGQGLEFLIYFQGNSAPDKSGLPSDRFSAERTGGSVSTLTIQRTQQEDSAVYLCASSSGNRGYTFGSGTRLTVV.

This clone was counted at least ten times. The CDR3 DNA reads as TGTGCCAGCAGTCCTGCGGTGCGGGCCTGGAATTCACCCCTCCACTTT. Translation gives CASSPAVRAWNSPLHF. The chain couples TRBV6-2 or TRBV6-3 to TRBJ1-6; D not certain. The length of the CDR3 is 16 residues. Germline V gene sequence: CDR1 MNHEY, CDR2 SVGEGT. V was clipped by 5 bases and J by 7 bases, with 18 bases between them.

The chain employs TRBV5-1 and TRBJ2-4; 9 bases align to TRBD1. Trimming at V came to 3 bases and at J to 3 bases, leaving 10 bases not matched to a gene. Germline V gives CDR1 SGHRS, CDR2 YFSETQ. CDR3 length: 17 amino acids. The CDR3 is CASSWQGGTGFKNIQYF. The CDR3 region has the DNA TGCGCCAGCAGCTGGCAGGGAGGGACAGGGTTCAAAAACATTCAGTACTTC.

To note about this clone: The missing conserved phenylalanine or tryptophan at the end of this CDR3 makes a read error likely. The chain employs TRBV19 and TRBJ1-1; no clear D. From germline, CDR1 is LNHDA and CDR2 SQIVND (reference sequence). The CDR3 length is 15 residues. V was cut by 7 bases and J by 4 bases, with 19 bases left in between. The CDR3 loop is CASTYNPPGPTEAFS. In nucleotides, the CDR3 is TGTGCCAGTACCTACAACCCCCCCGGACCCACTGAAGCTTTCTCC.

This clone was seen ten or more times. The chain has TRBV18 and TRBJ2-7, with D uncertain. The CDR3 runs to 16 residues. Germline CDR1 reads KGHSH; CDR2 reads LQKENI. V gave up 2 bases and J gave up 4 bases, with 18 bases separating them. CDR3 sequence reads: CASSPTQSTVGYEQYF. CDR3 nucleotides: TGTGCCAGCTCACCAACCCAATCAACGGTGGGATACGAGCAGTACTTC.